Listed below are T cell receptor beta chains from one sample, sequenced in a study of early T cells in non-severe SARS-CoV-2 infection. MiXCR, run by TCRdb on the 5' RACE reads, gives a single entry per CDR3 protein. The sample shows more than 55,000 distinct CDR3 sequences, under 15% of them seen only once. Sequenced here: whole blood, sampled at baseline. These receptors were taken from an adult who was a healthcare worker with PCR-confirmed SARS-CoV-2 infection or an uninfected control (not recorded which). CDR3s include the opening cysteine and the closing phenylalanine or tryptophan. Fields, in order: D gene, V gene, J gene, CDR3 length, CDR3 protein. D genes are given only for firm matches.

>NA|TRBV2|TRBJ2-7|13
CASRLGYTYEQYF
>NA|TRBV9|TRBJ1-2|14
CASSVVPINYGYTF
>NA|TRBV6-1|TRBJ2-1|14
CASKRGNHYNEQFF
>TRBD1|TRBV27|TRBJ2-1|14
CASRTGQVLNEQFF
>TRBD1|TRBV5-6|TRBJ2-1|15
CASSLGDRLNNEQFF
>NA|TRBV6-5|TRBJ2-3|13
CASSTSVPDTQYF
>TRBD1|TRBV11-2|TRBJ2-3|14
CASSLMTGADTQYF
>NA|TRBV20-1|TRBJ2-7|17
CSAREDPPSRSVYEQYF
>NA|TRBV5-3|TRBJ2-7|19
CARSLGRQAGVKGSYEQYF
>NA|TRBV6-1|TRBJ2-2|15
CASKVARANTGELFF
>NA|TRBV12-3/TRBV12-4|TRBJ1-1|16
CASSLGAGAPNTEAFF
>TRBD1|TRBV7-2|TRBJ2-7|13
CASSLVGGLEQYF
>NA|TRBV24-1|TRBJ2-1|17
CATSDLGRGSSYNEQFF
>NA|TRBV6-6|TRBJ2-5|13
CASTVFEKETQYF
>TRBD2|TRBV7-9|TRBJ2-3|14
CASSPSGGADTQYF
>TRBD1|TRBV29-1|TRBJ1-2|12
CSVYRGLWGYTF
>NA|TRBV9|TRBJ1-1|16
CASSVVPYRQDTEAFF
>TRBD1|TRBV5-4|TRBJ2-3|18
CASSLFDRAFTSTDTQYF
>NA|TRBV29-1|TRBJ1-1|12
CSVYQGGTEAFF
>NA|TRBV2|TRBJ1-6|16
CASRGVTGTLRPPLHF
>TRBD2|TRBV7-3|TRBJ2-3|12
CASSGTSGTQYF
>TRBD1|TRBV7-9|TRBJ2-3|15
CASSLGQGLTDTQYF
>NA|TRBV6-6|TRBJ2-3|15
CASSHFDHRTDTQYF
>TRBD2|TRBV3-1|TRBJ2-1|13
CASRPGGPGEQFF
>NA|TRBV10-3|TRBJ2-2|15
CATRGSGSNTGELFF
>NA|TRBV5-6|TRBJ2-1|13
CASSLVLVGEQFF
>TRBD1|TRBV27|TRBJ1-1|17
CASSLYRDRGRNTEAFF
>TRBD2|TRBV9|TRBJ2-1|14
CASTTGGGPFEQFF
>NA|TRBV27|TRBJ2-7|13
CASSLNGFYEQYF
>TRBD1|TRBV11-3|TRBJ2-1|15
CASSLEGTGLNEQFF
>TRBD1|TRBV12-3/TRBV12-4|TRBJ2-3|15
CASAVQGGPTDTQYF
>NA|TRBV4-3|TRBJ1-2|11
CASKGLNGYTF
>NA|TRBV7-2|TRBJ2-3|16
CASSLQASTSTDTQYF
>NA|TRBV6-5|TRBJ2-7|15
CASSFSQVASYEQYF
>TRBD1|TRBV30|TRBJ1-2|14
CAWSTPGGLYGYTF
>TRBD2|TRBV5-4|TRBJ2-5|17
CASSSYPSRGGQETQYF
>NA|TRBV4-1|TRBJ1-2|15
CASSQDEVLTGGYTF
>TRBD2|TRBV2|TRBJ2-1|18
CASSEPSHTAGGLNEQFF
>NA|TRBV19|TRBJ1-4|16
CASSIATQQINEKLFF
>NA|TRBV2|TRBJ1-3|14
CASRSGMTGNTIYF
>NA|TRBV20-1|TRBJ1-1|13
CSARGDGTTEAFF
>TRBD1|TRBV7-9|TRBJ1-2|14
CASSNRDSLGGYTF
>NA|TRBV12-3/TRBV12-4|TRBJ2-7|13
CASSLERGYEQYF
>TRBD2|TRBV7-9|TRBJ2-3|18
CASNRGLAGGRLTDTQYF
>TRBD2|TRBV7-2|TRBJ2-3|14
CASSLTSGSDTQYF
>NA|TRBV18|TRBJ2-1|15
CASSPPVGELNEQFF
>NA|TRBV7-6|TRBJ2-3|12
CASRRTGDTQYF
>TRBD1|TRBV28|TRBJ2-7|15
CASSSRRDRPYEQYF
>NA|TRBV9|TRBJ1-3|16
CASSVAPLETGNTIYF
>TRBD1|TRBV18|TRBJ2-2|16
CASSPLPGGIGGELFF
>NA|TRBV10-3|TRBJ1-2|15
CAISESGRGIDGYTF
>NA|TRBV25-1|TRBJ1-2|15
CASSDPSFVAGGYTF